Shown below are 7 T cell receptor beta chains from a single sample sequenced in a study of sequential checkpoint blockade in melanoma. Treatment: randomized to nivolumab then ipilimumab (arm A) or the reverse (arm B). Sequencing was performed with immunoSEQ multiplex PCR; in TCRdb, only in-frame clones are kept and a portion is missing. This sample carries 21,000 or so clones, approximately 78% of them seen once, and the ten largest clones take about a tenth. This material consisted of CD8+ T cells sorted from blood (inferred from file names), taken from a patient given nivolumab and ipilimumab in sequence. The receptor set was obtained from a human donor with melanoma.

In nucleotides, the CDR3 is TGTGCCAGCTCACCCCTTCGGAGCGGGACAGGTACCTACGAGCAGTACTTC. Its protein product is CASSPLRSGTGTYEQYF. The chain has TRBV18 and TRBJ2-7, with a tentative D call TRBD1 (8 bases). Trimming took 3 bases from V and 2 from J, leaving 20 bases between them. This CDR3 has 17 residues. From germline, CDR1 is KGHSH and CDR2 LQKENI.

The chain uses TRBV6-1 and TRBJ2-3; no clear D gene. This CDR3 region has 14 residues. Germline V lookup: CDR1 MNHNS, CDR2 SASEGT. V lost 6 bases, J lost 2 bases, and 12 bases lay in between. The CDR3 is CASRKTYVTDTQYF. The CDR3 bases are TGTGCCAGCAGAAAAACTTATGTCACAGATACGCAGTATTTT.

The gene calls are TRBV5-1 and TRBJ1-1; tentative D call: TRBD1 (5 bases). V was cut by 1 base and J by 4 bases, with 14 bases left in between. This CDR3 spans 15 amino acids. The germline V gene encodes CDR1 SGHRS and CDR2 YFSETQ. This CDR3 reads CASSLLARVATEAFF. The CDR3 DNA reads TGCGCCAGCAGCTTGCTTGCCAGGGTGGCCACTGAAGCTTTCTTT.

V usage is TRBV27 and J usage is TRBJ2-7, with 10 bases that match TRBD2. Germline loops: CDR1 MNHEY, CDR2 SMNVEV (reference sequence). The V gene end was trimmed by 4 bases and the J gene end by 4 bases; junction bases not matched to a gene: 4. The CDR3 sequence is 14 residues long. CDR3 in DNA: TGTGCCAGCAGTTATAGCGGGGGGCTTTACGAGCAGTACTTC. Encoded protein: CASSYSGGLYEQYF.

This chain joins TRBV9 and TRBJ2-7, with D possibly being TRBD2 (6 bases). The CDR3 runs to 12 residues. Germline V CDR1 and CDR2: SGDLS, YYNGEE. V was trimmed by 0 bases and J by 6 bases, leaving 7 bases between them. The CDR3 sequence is CASSVVGGEQYF. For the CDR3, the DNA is TGTGCCAGCAGCGTAGTGGGGGGCGAGCAGTACTTC.

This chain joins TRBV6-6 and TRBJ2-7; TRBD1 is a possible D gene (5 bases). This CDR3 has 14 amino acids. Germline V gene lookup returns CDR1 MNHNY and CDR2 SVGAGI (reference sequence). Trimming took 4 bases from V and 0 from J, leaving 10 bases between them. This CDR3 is CASSLGDFSYEQYF. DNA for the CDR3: TGTGCCAGCAGTTTAGGGGATTTCTCCTACGAGCAGTACTTC.

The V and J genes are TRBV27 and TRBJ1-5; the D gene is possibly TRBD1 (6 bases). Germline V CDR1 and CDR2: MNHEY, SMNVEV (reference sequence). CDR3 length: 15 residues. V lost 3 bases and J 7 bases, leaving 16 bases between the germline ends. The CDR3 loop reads CASSFRQASGQPQHF. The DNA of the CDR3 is TGTGCCAGCAGTTTCCGACAGGCCTCGGGGCAGCCCCAGCATTTT.